Each of the 6 T cell receptor beta chains below was sequenced from the same sample in a study of neurological immune-mediated disorders. TCRdb passed the 5' RACE reads through MiXCR, listing each CDR3 protein once. Here the sample spans tens of thousands of distinct CDR3 sequences, less than 15% being singletons. Sequencing was performed on PBMCs. These receptors came from a woman aged 60-75 years with HTLV-1-associated myelopathy (HAM/TSP).

At least ten counts were recorded for this clonotype. This chain uses TRBV5-5 with TRBJ2-7; D gene uncertain. V lost 2 bases and J 2 bases, leaving 2 bases between the germline ends. The CDR3 is 11 residues long. CDR1 and CDR2 (germline): SGHKS, YYEKEE (reference sequence). This CDR3 reads CASSLAYEQYF. The CDR3 nucleotides are TGTGCCAGCAGCTTAGCCTACGAGCAGTACTTC.

This clonotype was picked up many times. This chain uses TRBV9 with TRBJ1-4; D is perhaps TRBD1 (6 bases). Germline CDR1 SGDLS, CDR2 YYNGEE. This CDR3 spans 15 amino acids. V was pared by 0 bases and J by 4 bases, with 10 bases between. The DNA for the CDR3 is TGTGCCAGCAGCGTAGCTCCGGACAGTAATGAAAAACTGTTTTTT. This codes for CASSVAPDSNEKLFF.

By share, this clonotype counts as medium-sized. The CDR3 loop is CASSHPGTGTYGYTF. The CDR3 DNA follows: TGTGCCAGCAGCCACCCCGGGACAGGGACTTATGGCTACACCTTC. V is TRBV7-2 and J is TRBJ1-2; 9 nucleotides align to TRBD1. The V gene end was trimmed by 5 bases and the J gene end by 5 bases; junction bases not matched to a gene: 9. This CDR3 comprises 15 residues. CDR1 SGHTA and CDR2 FQGNSA come from the germline V gene. Filled out from reference TRBV7-2 and TRBJ1-2, the complete variable domain reads GAGVSQSPSNKVTEKGKDVELRCDPISGHTALYWYRQSLGQGLEFLIYFQGNSAPDKSGLPSDRFSAERTGGSVSTLTIQRTQQEDSAVYLCASSHPGTGTYGYTFGSGTRLTVV.

This clonotype was detected many times. The V and J genes are TRBV5-1 and TRBJ2-6, with D unresolved. The CDR3 runs to 14 residues. Germline lookup yields CDR1 SGHRS and CDR2 YFSETQ. Trimming removed 0 bases at V and 2 bases at J, with 3 bases between. CDR3 sequence reads: CASSLGPGANVLTF. In DNA, the CDR3 is TGCGCCAGCAGCTTGGGGCCTGGGGCCAACGTCCTGACTTTC.

This clonotype was found many times. The CDR3 DNA reads as TGTGCTAGTGGGTTGACAGGGGCGGAAAATGAGCAGTTCTTC. Protein: CASGLTGAENEQFF. The genes are TRBV12-5 and TRBJ2-1, with TRBD1 matching 8 bases. CDR1 is LGHNT, CDR2 FRNRAP, per germline. V was pared by 6 bases and J by 7 bases, with 8 bases of the junction left unmatched. This CDR3 has 14 residues.

By proportion, this clonotype is medium-sized. The chain employs TRBV5-6 and TRBJ1-5, with 8 bases identical to TRBD1. Trimming at V came to 0 bases and at J to 2 bases, leaving 4 bases not matched to a gene. In germline, CDR1 is SGHDT, CDR2 YYEEEE. The length of the CDR3 is 16 residues. The CDR3 region is CASSLGTGIGNQPQHF. In nucleotides, the CDR3 is TGTGCCAGCAGCTTGGGGACAGGGATCGGCAATCAGCCCCAGCATTTT.